The T cell receptor beta chain under discussion was sequenced for a study of cytomegalovirus exposure and HLA in healthy donors. Study findings and constraints: In an earlier analysis, about 87% or about 30%: the productive usage of most TCR beta V segments.

Researchers ran the PCR with 60 Vbeta and 13 Jbeta primers. Study processing details: It was a later analysis that counted approximately 81 million unique TCR beta chains, of which some 9.9 million were shared. Data came from immunoSEQ multiplex PCR; TCRdb stores just in-frame clones and leaves some out. The V and J calls and clone size were taken over from that table, and D and trimming were inferred from the DNA. This sample has about 160,000 clones, with roughly 77% found just once. A few counts support this clone. Its antigen remains unknown. This clonotype was obtained from a human donor in good health. The sequencing sample was made of PBMCs.

For the CDR3, the DNA is TGTGCCAGCAGAGACAGACAGGGGTCCTACGAGCAGTACTTC. Translated, it gives CASRDRQGSYEQYF. The chain couples TRBV27 to TRBJ2-7; the match to TRBD1 covers 8 bases. J lost 1 base, V lost 6 bases, and 5 bases had no gene match. This CDR3 has 14 amino acids. Germline V gene data show CDR1 as MNHEY and CDR2 as SMNVEV (reference sequence).